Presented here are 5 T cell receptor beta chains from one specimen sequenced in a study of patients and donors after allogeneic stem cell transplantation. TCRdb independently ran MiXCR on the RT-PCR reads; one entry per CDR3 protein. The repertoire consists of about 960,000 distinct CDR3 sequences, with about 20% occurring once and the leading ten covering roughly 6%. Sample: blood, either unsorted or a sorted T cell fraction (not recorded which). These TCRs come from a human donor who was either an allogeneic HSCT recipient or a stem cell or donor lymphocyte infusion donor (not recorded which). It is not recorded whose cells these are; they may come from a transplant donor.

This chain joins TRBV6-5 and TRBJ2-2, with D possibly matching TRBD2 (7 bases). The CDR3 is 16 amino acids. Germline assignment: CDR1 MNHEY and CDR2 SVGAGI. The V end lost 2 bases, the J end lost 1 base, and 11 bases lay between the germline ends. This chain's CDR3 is CASSYQGGVNTGELFF. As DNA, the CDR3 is TGTGCCAGCAGTTACCAAGGGGGGGTGAACACCGGGGAGCTGTTTTTT.

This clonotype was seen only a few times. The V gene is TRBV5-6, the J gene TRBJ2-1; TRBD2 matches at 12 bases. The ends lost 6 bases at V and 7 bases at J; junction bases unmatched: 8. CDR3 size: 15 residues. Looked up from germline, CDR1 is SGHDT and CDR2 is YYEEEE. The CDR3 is CASKTSGRPINEQFF. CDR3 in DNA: TGTGCCAGCAAAACTAGCGGGAGGCCGATTAATGAGCAGTTCTTC.

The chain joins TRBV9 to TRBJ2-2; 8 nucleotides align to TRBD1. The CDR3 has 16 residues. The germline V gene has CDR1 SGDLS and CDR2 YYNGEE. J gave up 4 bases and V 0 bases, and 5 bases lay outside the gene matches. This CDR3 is CASSVGQGFPTGELFF. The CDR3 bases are TGTGCCAGCAGCGTAGGACAGGGGTTCCCCACCGGGGAGCTGTTTTTT.

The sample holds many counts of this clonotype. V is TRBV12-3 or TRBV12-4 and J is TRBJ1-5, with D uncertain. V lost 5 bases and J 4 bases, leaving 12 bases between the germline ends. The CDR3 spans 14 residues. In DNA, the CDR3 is TGTGCCAGCAGTGCTGGTCCCCAAAATCAGCCCCAGCATTTT. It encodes CASSAGPQNQPQHF.

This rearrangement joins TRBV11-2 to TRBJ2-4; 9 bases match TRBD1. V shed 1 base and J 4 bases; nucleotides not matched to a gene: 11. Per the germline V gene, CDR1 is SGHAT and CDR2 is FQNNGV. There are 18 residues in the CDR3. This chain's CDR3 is CASSLGSPGTGLKNIQYF. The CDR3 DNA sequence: TGTGCCAGCAGCTTAGGGTCCCCGGGGACAGGGTTGAAAAACATTCAGTACTTC.